The 17 T cell receptor beta chains below were found in one sample sequenced in a study of T cell responses to AZD1222 COVID-19 vaccine. The protocol was immunoSEQ multiplex PCR, while the TCRdb copy is restricted to in-frame clones and leaves out a portion. The sample has under 95,000 clones, around nine tenths seen once. The sample in question was peripheral blood, obtained on day 0 of AZD1222 vaccination. The receptors derive from an adult in good health.

The chain joins TRBV14 to TRBJ2-1; D gene uncertain. Trimming stripped 6 bases from V and 15 bases from J, with 21 bases between. CDR1 and CDR2 from the germline V gene are SGHDN and FVKESK. There are 13 residues in the CDR3. CDR3 in amino acids: CASSRTGHNGRFF. In DNA form, the CDR3 reads TGTGCCAGCAGTAGGACGGGTCACAACGGGCGGTTCTTC.

The chain couples TRBV3-1 (or the pseudogene TRBV3-2) to TRBJ1-1; D gene unclear. CDR1 is LGHDT, CDR2 YNNKEL, per germline (reference sequence). V lost 1 base to trimming and J lost 2 bases, with 5 bases between them. The CDR3 runs 13 residues. The CDR3 DNA follows: TGTGCCAGCAGCCAAGCGATAAACACTGAAGCTTTCTTT. Translation gives CASSQAINTEAFF.

V and J are TRBV19 and TRBJ2-3; unclear D gene. The V end lost 5 bases, the J end lost 3 bases, and 18 bases lay between the germline ends. Germline values: CDR1 LNHDA, CDR2 SQIVND (reference sequence). CDR3 length: 16 residues. CDR3 sequence: CASSPQWVLGTDTQYF. The CDR3 bases are TGTGCCAGTAGTCCCCAATGGGTCCTGGGGACAGATACGCAGTATTTT. Variable domain in full (rest from reference TRBV19 and TRBJ2-3): DGGITQSPKYLFRKEGQNVTLSCEQNLNHDAMYWYRQDPGQGLRLIYYSQIVNDFQKGDIAEGYSVSREKKESFPLTVTSAQKNPTAFYLCASSPQWVLGTDTQYFGPGTRLTVL.

The J gene is TRBJ1-2, the V gene TRBV19, with 7 bases that match TRBD1. This CDR3 spans 15 amino acids. Unmatched junction bases numbered 9, after V lost 5 bases and J lost 3 bases. Germline-derived CDR1 and CDR2 are LNHDA and SQIVND (reference sequence). The CDR3 here is CASSGGQRVHYGYTF. The DNA of the CDR3 is TGTGCCAGTAGTGGGGGACAGCGCGTCCACTATGGCTACACCTTC.

The J gene is TRBJ1-1, the V gene TRBV14, with 8 positions matching TRBD1. V was clipped by 4 bases and J by 4 bases; unmatched bases: 5. CDR1 is SGHDN, CDR2 FVKESK, per germline. The CDR3 sequence is 14 residues long. The CDR3: CASSRQGAVTEAFF. The CDR3 DNA is TGTGCCAGCAGCCGTCAGGGGGCGGTCACTGAAGCTTTCTTT.

This rearrangement joins TRBV11-2 to TRBJ2-5; 13 bases are shared with TRBD2. This CDR3 contains 14 residues. The J segment lost 5 bases and the V segment lost 5 bases, leaving 2 bases of the junction unmatched. Germline values: CDR1 SGHAT, CDR2 FQNNGV. CDR3 DNA sequence: TGTGCCAGCAGCGGGACTAGCGGGGCCGAGACCCAGTACTTC. Protein product: CASSGTSGAETQYF.

The chain joins TRBV7-2 to TRBJ2-3, with D possibly being TRBD2 (6 bases). CDR3 size: 13 residues. Per the germline V gene, CDR1 is SGHTA and CDR2 is FQGNSA. V dropped 3 bases and J dropped 10 bases, with 14 bases sitting between them. The CDR3 is CASSLRLEGAQYF. The CDR3 bases are TGTGCCAGCAGCTTGCGACTAGAAGGGGCGCAGTATTTT.

The rearrangement uses TRBV4-3 and TRBJ1-5; D gene unclear. V dropped 0 bases and J dropped 5 bases, with 5 bases sitting between them. In germline, CDR1 is LGHNA, CDR2 YSLEER. The CDR3 is 13 residues long. The CDR3 DNA sequence: TGCGCCAGCAGCCAAGACACCTATCAGCCCCAGCATTTT. Amino acids: CASSQDTYQPQHF.

The chain links TRBV11-2 to TRBJ2-2; 9 bases agree with TRBD1. CDR1 is SGHAT and CDR2 is FQNNGV in the germline V gene. V shed 5 bases, J shed 4 bases, and the junction held 2 bases outside the gene matches. The CDR3 sequence is 14 residues long. The CDR3 region has the DNA TGTGCCAGCAGCGCACAGGGGGCCACCGGGGAGCTGTTTTTT. This sequence encodes CASSAQGATGELFF. Full variable domain (remainder filled in from reference TRBV11-2 and TRBJ2-2): EAGVAQSPRYKIIEKRQSVAFWCNPISGHATLYWYQQILGQGPKLLIQFQNNGVVDDSQLPKDRFSAERLKGVDSTLKIQPAKLEDSAVYLCASSAQGATGELFFGEGSRLTVL.

This chain connects TRBV6-5 to TRBJ1-2, with 7 bases aligning to TRBD1. Germline V gene sequence: CDR1 MNHEY, CDR2 SVGAGI. Losses at the gene ends were 1 base for V and 6 bases for J; bases not matched to a gene: 2. This CDR3 has 13 residues. As DNA, the CDR3 is TGTGCCAGCAGTTACTGGCAGGGGGATGGCTACACCTTC. Protein sequence: CASSYWQGDGYTF.

The chain links TRBV5-1 to TRBJ2-5; no clear D. From germline, CDR1 is SGHRS and CDR2 YFSETQ. V lost 4 bases, J lost 5 bases, and 9 bases lay in between. The CDR3 consists of 12 residues. In DNA form, the CDR3 reads TGCGCCAGCAGCGTGACCGGGGAGACCCAGTACTTC. It encodes CASSVTGETQYF.

This clone came up once. CDR3 loop: CASSLGGSGANVLTF. The CDR3 DNA reads TGTGCCAGCAGCTTAGGGGGCTCTGGGGCCAACGTCCTGACTTTC. This chain links TRBV7-9 with TRBJ2-6; D call uncertain. This CDR3 is built from 15 residues. The germline V gene encodes CDR1 SEHNR and CDR2 FQNEAQ (reference sequence). V was shortened by 1 base and J by 0 bases, with 4 bases between the two germline ends.

Written as DNA, the CDR3 is TGCGCCAGCAGCTTGGAACTAGCGGGAGTAGGCTCAGATACGCAGTATTTT. Translation: CASSLELAGVGSDTQYF. The chain is built from TRBV5-1 and TRBJ2-3; 11 positions match TRBD2. CDR1 is SGHRS, CDR2 YFSETQ, per germline. The CDR3 length is 17 residues. With 0 bases clipped from V and 4 bases from J, the junction kept 7 bases outside the gene matches.

The chain combines TRBV15 with TRBJ2-1; D might be TRBD1 (5 bases). Trimming removed 8 bases from V and 7 bases from J, with 12 bases in between. The CDR3 loop spans 12 amino acids. Looked up from germline, CDR1 is LNHNV and CDR2 is YYDKDF (reference sequence). The CDR3 DNA sequence: TGTGCCACCTCAAACCAGGGAAATGAGCAGTTCTTC. Translated: CATSNQGNEQFF.

The table lists this clone with a count of one. The V gene is TRBV19, the J gene TRBJ2-1; 10 nucleotides agree with TRBD2. Germline CDR1 and CDR2: LNHDA and SQIVND (reference sequence). Trimming cost V 11 bases and J 1 base; bases outside gene matches: 14. CDR3 length: 17 amino acids. CDR3 sequence reads: CAARGASGRGSYNEQFF. For the CDR3, the DNA is TGTGCCGCACGAGGGGCTAGCGGGAGAGGGTCCTACAATGAGCAGTTCTTC.

This sequence joins TRBV4-3 and TRBJ2-5; D possibly corresponds to TRBD1 (6 bases). CDR1 LGHNA and CDR2 YSLEER come from the germline V gene. CDR3 length: 15 residues. The germline V and J ends were trimmed by 1 base and 4 bases, with 13 bases remaining between them. CDR3 DNA sequence: TGCGCCAGCAGCCAAGCCCGAGGGGGTACAGAGACCCAGTACTTC. This sequence encodes CASSQARGGTETQYF.

The V gene is TRBV20-1, the J gene TRBJ2-5, with TRBD1 matching over 10 bases. The J segment lost 6 bases and the V segment lost 3 bases, leaving 7 bases of the junction unmatched. Germline CDR1 DFQATT, CDR2 SNEGSKA (reference sequence). CDR3 size: 14 residues. The DNA for the CDR3 is TGCAGTGCTAGTTGGGGGACAGGGGCCAAGACCCAGTACTTC. Translated: CSASWGTGAKTQYF.